The TCR beta chain described here comes from a study of blood T cell repertoires in COVID-19. How the authors handled the data: Using reference gene primer amplification, nucleated cell counts were estimated. The data were produced by immunoSEQ multiplex PCR, yet TCRdb's version contains in-frame clones alone and is incomplete. V, J and clone size are taken as reported in that table, and D and trimming were inferred from the DNA itself. The sample has 150,000 to 200,000 clones, roughly 84% seen once. V lost 8 bases, J lost 5 bases, and 9 bases stayed unmatched. CDR3 length equals 15 residues. Germline assignment: CDR1 LNHDA and CDR2 SQIVND (reference sequence).

The chain uses TRBV19 and TRBJ1-2; 12 nucleotides align to TRBD1. This TCR was sampled from a human donor with acute or convalescent COVID-19. The donor label of this sample is uncertain. Sequencing was carried out using peripheral blood. The CDR3 is CASYSGTGGGYGYTF. Here the CDR3 DNA reads TGTGCCAGTTACTCGGGGACAGGGGGCGGATATGGCTACACCTTC.